Listed below are T cell receptor beta chains from one sample, sequenced in a study of spatial heterogeneity in lung cancer. Using its own MiXCR run on the 5' RACE reads, TCRdb lists one record per CDR3 protein. The profile covers about 27,000 distinct CDR3 sequences, with less than 9% appearing a single time and approximately 25% taken by the ten largest. Sequences were derived from lung tumor tissue, sampled at surgery. The receptors derive from a male donor with early-stage non-small cell lung cancer. Both conserved end residues are part of each CDR3. D genes are given only for firm matches. Clone size is given for some rows only: seen once, a few or many times, or a class if the clone is expanded.

cdr3_aa: CASSQVDTQYF; cdr3_nt: TGTGCCAGCAGCCAAGTAGATACGCAGTATTTT; j_call: TRBJ2-3; cdr3_length: 11; clone_size: many; d_call: .; v_call: TRBV4-2
cdr3_aa: CSARWGVEETQYF; cdr3_nt: TGCAGTGCTAGGTGGGGGGTGGAAGAGACCCAGTACTTC; j_call: TRBJ2-5; cdr3_length: 13; clone_size: many; d_call: .; v_call: TRBV20-1
cdr3_aa: CASSLDGVTGANVLTF; cdr3_nt: TGTGCCAGCAGCTTAGACGGGGTAACTGGGGCCAACGTCCTGACTTTC; j_call: TRBJ2-6; cdr3_length: 16; clone_size: many; d_call: .; v_call: TRBV7-2
cdr3_aa: CASTGQNTDTQYF; cdr3_nt: TGCGCCAGCACGGGGCAGAATACAGATACGCAGTATTTT; j_call: TRBJ2-3; cdr3_length: 13; clone_size: many; d_call: .; v_call: TRBV5-1
cdr3_aa: CASSFQGKAVYGYTF; cdr3_nt: TGTGCCAGCAGCTTTCAAGGGAAGGCGGTCTATGGCTACACCTTC; j_call: TRBJ1-2; cdr3_length: 15; clone_size: many; d_call: .; v_call: TRBV5-8
cdr3_aa: CASSLASATYNEQFF; cdr3_nt: TGCGCCAGCAGCTTGGCTAGCGCTACCTACAATGAGCAGTTCTTC; j_call: TRBJ2-1; cdr3_length: 15; clone_size: many; d_call: .; v_call: TRBV5-1
cdr3_aa: CASRDSSYEQYF; cdr3_nt: TGCGCCAGCAGGGACAGCTCCTACGAGCAGTACTTC; j_call: TRBJ2-7; cdr3_length: 12; clone_size: many; d_call: .; v_call: TRBV10-2
cdr3_aa: CSAPPPGQGLQETQYF; cdr3_nt: TGCAGTGCTCCACCTCCGGGACAGGGTCTCCAAGAGACCCAGTACTTC; j_call: TRBJ2-5; cdr3_length: 16; clone_size: medium-sized; d_call: TRBD1; v_call: TRBV20-1
cdr3_aa: CASSVAKLAPPTDTQYF; cdr3_nt: TGTGCCAGCAGCGTAGCTAAACTCGCACCCCCCACAGATACGCAGTATTTT; j_call: TRBJ2-3; cdr3_length: 17; clone_size: many; d_call: .; v_call: TRBV9
cdr3_aa: CSARDWAGGSDYNEQFF; cdr3_nt: TGCAGTGCTAGAGATTGGGCGGGTGGGTCGGACTACAATGAGCAGTTCTTC; j_call: TRBJ2-1; cdr3_length: 17; clone_size: few; d_call: .; v_call: TRBV20-1
cdr3_aa: CASSLGVQETQYF; cdr3_nt: TGCGCCAGCAGCTTAGGAGTCCAAGAGACCCAGTACTTC; j_call: TRBJ2-5; cdr3_length: 13; clone_size: many; d_call: .; v_call: TRBV5-1
cdr3_aa: CASSKAGTSDNNEQFF; cdr3_nt: TGTGCCAGTAGTAAAGCCGGGACTAGCGACAACAATGAGCAGTTCTTC; j_call: TRBJ2-1; cdr3_length: 16; clone_size: .; d_call: TRBD2; v_call: TRBV19
cdr3_aa: CASSAPLGFTEAFF; cdr3_nt: TGTGCCAGCTCGGCACCTCTAGGGTTCACTGAAGCTTTCTTT; j_call: TRBJ1-1; cdr3_length: 14; clone_size: many; d_call: .; v_call: TRBV18
cdr3_aa: CSARKTPHTEAFF; cdr3_nt: TGCAGTGCCCGCAAGACCCCCCACACTGAAGCTTTCTTT; j_call: TRBJ1-1; cdr3_length: 13; clone_size: many; d_call: .; v_call: TRBV20-1
cdr3_aa: CASRTWTENYNSPLHF; cdr3_nt: TGTGCCAGCAGAACGTGGACAGAGAACTATAATTCACCCCTCCACTTT; j_call: TRBJ1-6; cdr3_length: 16; clone_size: .; d_call: .; v_call: TRBV27
cdr3_aa: CASSPASQGYQPQHF; cdr3_nt: TGTGCCAGCAGCCCCGCTTCCCAGGGGTATCAGCCCCAGCATTTT; j_call: TRBJ1-5; cdr3_length: 15; clone_size: many; d_call: .; v_call: TRBV7-2
cdr3_aa: CASSELRAGGDSPLHF; cdr3_nt: TGTGCCAGCAGTGAACTCAGGGCAGGGGGCGATTCACCCCTCCACTTT; j_call: TRBJ1-6; cdr3_length: 16; clone_size: many; d_call: TRBD1; v_call: TRBV6-1
cdr3_aa: CAISSTDTQYF; cdr3_nt: TGTGCCATCAGCAGCACAGATACGCAGTATTTT; j_call: TRBJ2-3; cdr3_length: 11; clone_size: few; d_call: .; v_call: TRBV10-3
cdr3_aa: CASSWGQYNSPLHF; cdr3_nt: TGTGCCAGCAGCTGGGGACAGTATAATTCACCCCTCCACTTT; j_call: TRBJ1-6; cdr3_length: 14; clone_size: many; d_call: TRBD1; v_call: TRBV11-2
cdr3_aa: CASSLVTGNTEAFF; cdr3_nt: TGTGCCAGCAGCTTAGTCACGGGGAACACTGAAGCTTTCTTT; j_call: TRBJ1-1; cdr3_length: 14; clone_size: few; d_call: .; v_call: TRBV7-2
cdr3_aa: CASSPTSGSAYEQYF; cdr3_nt: TGCGCCAGCAGCCCTACTAGCGGCTCTGCCTACGAGCAGTACTTC; j_call: TRBJ2-7; cdr3_length: 15; clone_size: .; d_call: TRBD2; v_call: TRBV5-1
cdr3_aa: CASSLYSGHRNSPLHF; cdr3_nt: TGCGCCAGCAGCTTGTATAGTGGACATAGGAATTCACCCCTCCACTTT; j_call: TRBJ1-6; cdr3_length: 16; clone_size: many; d_call: .; v_call: TRBV5-1
cdr3_aa: CASSLGGAQYNEQFF; cdr3_nt: TGCGCCAGCAGCCTTGGGGGGGCCCAGTACAATGAGCAGTTCTTC; j_call: TRBJ2-1; cdr3_length: 15; clone_size: many; d_call: .; v_call: TRBV5-1
cdr3_aa: CAAGTVTYEQYF; cdr3_nt: TGTGCCGCCGGGACAGTCACTTACGAGCAGTACTTC; j_call: TRBJ2-7; cdr3_length: 12; clone_size: many; d_call: TRBD1; v_call: TRBV2
cdr3_aa: CASSRRGAITEAFF; cdr3_nt: TGTGCCAGCAGTCGTCGGGGGGCCATCACTGAAGCTTTCTTT; j_call: TRBJ1-1; cdr3_length: 14; clone_size: .; d_call: .; v_call: TRBV5-6
cdr3_aa: CASRPDRAGAGELFF; cdr3_nt: TGCGCCAGCAGACCCGACAGGGCGGGGGCCGGGGAGCTGTTTTTT; j_call: TRBJ2-2; cdr3_length: 15; clone_size: many; d_call: .; v_call: TRBV5-1
cdr3_aa: CASSQRYGASTGELFF; cdr3_nt: TGCGCCAGCAGCCAAAGATATGGCGCGAGCACCGGGGAGCTGTTTTTT; j_call: TRBJ2-2; cdr3_length: 16; clone_size: many; d_call: .; v_call: TRBV4-3
cdr3_aa: CASSIPRSGTGELFF; cdr3_nt: TGTGCCAGCAGCATCCCCCGTTCGGGTACCGGGGAGCTGTTTTTT; j_call: TRBJ2-2; cdr3_length: 15; clone_size: .; d_call: .; v_call: TRBV7-8
cdr3_aa: CASSWGGPSYEQYF; cdr3_nt: TGTGCCAGCAGTTGGGGAGGACCGTCCTACGAGCAGTACTTC; j_call: TRBJ2-7; cdr3_length: 14; clone_size: .; d_call: .; v_call: TRBV27
cdr3_aa: CASSFRQGGSEQFF; cdr3_nt: TGCGCCAGCAGCTTCCGGCAGGGAGGGAGTGAGCAGTTCTTC; j_call: TRBJ2-1; cdr3_length: 14; clone_size: .; d_call: TRBD2; v_call: TRBV5-1
cdr3_aa: CASSRWGLANTGELFF; cdr3_nt: TGTGCCAGCAGCCGCTGGGGACTCGCGAACACCGGGGAGCTGTTTTTT; j_call: TRBJ2-2; cdr3_length: 16; clone_size: few; d_call: .; v_call: TRBV6-5
cdr3_aa: CASSQRGSYTEAFF; cdr3_nt: TGTGCCAGCAGCCAAAGGGGGTCATACACTGAAGCTTTCTTT; j_call: TRBJ1-1; cdr3_length: 14; clone_size: few; d_call: .; v_call: TRBV4-2
cdr3_aa: CASSKWQGHEQFF; cdr3_nt: TGTGCCAGCAGTAAATGGCAAGGCCATGAGCAGTTCTTC; j_call: TRBJ2-1; cdr3_length: 13; clone_size: few; d_call: .; v_call: TRBV2
cdr3_aa: CASSEGSAGGNQPQHF; cdr3_nt: TGTGCCAGCAGTGAAGGGTCAGCTGGCGGCAATCAGCCCCAGCATTTT; j_call: TRBJ1-5; cdr3_length: 16; clone_size: few; d_call: .; v_call: TRBV6-1
cdr3_aa: CSARDIAYGYTF; cdr3_nt: TGCAGTGCTAGAGATATTGCATATGGCTACACCTTC; j_call: TRBJ1-2; cdr3_length: 12; clone_size: many; d_call: .; v_call: TRBV20-1
cdr3_aa: CASSYLRTGGSVAGNTIYF; cdr3_nt: TGTGCCAGCAGTTACCTCAGGACAGGGGGCTCTGTGGCTGGAAACACCATATATTTT; j_call: TRBJ1-3; cdr3_length: 19; clone_size: many; d_call: TRBD1; v_call: TRBV6-2/TRBV6-3
cdr3_aa: CASSPWRGAGLETQYF; cdr3_nt: TGTGCCAGCAGCCCATGGCGGGGGGCCGGGTTGGAGACCCAGTACTTC; j_call: TRBJ2-5; cdr3_length: 16; clone_size: many; d_call: TRBD2; v_call: TRBV6-5
cdr3_aa: CASSAVPGSYEQYF; cdr3_nt: TGTGCCAGCAGTGCTGTTCCGGGCTCCTACGAGCAGTACTTC; j_call: TRBJ2-7; cdr3_length: 14; clone_size: many; d_call: .; v_call: TRBV6-1
cdr3_aa: CASSFGTGNNSPLHF; cdr3_nt: TGTGCCAGCAGCTTCGGGACAGGGAATAATTCACCCCTCCACTTT; j_call: TRBJ1-6; cdr3_length: 15; clone_size: .; d_call: TRBD1; v_call: TRBV7-2
cdr3_aa: CSAPRQGETQYF; cdr3_nt: TGCAGTGCCCCCCGACAGGGTGAGACCCAGTACTTC; j_call: TRBJ2-5; cdr3_length: 12; clone_size: medium-sized; d_call: TRBD1; v_call: TRBV20-1
cdr3_aa: CASSFGGTQHTGELFF; cdr3_nt: TGCGCCAGCAGCTTTGGAGGGACCCAACACACCGGGGAGCTGTTTTTT; j_call: TRBJ2-2; cdr3_length: 16; clone_size: many; d_call: .; v_call: TRBV5-1
cdr3_aa: CASSRDRGPEAFF; cdr3_nt: TGTGCCAGCAGCCGGGACAGGGGGCCTGAAGCTTTCTTT; j_call: TRBJ1-1; cdr3_length: 13; clone_size: many; d_call: TRBD1; v_call: TRBV3-1
cdr3_aa: CASSYTSGEITDTQYF; cdr3_nt: TGTGCCAGCAGTTACACTAGCGGGGAGATCACAGATACGCAGTATTTT; j_call: TRBJ2-3; cdr3_length: 16; clone_size: few; d_call: TRBD2; v_call: TRBV6-5
cdr3_aa: CASRSLAAHTDTQYF; cdr3_nt: TGTGCCAGCCGCTCACTAGCGGCACACACAGATACGCAGTATTTT; j_call: TRBJ2-3; cdr3_length: 15; clone_size: many; d_call: TRBD2; v_call: TRBV7-2
cdr3_aa: CSASPSEPPYEQYF; cdr3_nt: TGCAGCGCCTCCCCCAGCGAGCCACCCTACGAGCAGTACTTC; j_call: TRBJ2-7; cdr3_length: 14; clone_size: .; d_call: .; v_call: TRBV29-1
cdr3_aa: CSARDYRGTDTQYF; cdr3_nt: TGCAGTGCTAGAGATTACAGGGGCACAGATACGCAGTATTTT; j_call: TRBJ2-3; cdr3_length: 14; clone_size: many; d_call: .; v_call: TRBV20-1
cdr3_aa: CSASLQGPYGYTF; cdr3_nt: TGCAGTGCTAGCCTTCAGGGCCCATATGGCTACACCTTC; j_call: TRBJ1-2; cdr3_length: 13; clone_size: .; d_call: .; v_call: TRBV20-1
cdr3_aa: CASSFERGGYNEQFF; cdr3_nt: TGTGCCAGCAGCTTCGAGCGGGGGGGCTACAATGAGCAGTTCTTC; j_call: TRBJ2-1; cdr3_length: 15; clone_size: many; d_call: TRBD2; v_call: TRBV7-2